Below, 15 T cell receptor beta chains from the same sample are listed, as sequenced in a study of identical twins. MiXCR, run by TCRdb on the 5' RACE reads, gives a single entry per CDR3 protein. The sample consists of 250,000 to 350,000 distinct CDR3 sequences, under 9.5% of them appearing once. The same sample was also studied in work on yellow fever vaccine responses in identical twins.

The sequenced material came from memory (CD45RO+) T cells sorted from blood. The receptors originated from a woman aged 18 to 35 in good health.

This chain joins TRBV20-1 and TRBJ2-1; a possible D gene is TRBD1 (6 bases). V lost 6 bases to trimming and J lost 7 bases, with 19 bases between them. The CDR3 covers 14 residues. The germline CDR1 and CDR2 sequences are DFQATT and SNEGSKA (reference sequence). The CDR3 bases are TGCAGTGCCCCCCCCGCGTGGGGGCGTAATGAGCAGTTCTTC. This sequence encodes CSAPPAWGRNEQFF.

The table lists this clonotype with many counts. V usage is TRBV20-1 and J usage is TRBJ2-1, with TRBD2 matching 8 bases. The CDR3 loop spans 17 amino acids. Germline V gene data show CDR1 as DFQATT and CDR2 as SNEGSKA (reference sequence). V trimming: 0 bases; J trimming: 4 bases; junction bases outside the gene matches: 11. The CDR3 loop is CSARDRTSPTSYNEQFF. CDR3 nucleotide sequence: TGCAGTGCTAGAGATAGGACTAGCCCCACTTCATACAATGAGCAGTTCTTC.

V is TRBV21-1 and J is TRBJ2-7. TRBV21-1 is termed a pseudogene. This CDR3 is built from 15 residues. The CDR3 protein is CASSPTIFSSYEQYV. For the CDR3, the DNA is TGTGCCAGCAGCCCGACAATCTTCAGCTCCTACGAGCAGTACGTC.

The sample holds a few counts of this clonotype. The V call is TRBV11-2, the J call TRBJ2-2; TRBD2 agrees at 14 bases. The CDR3 loop spans 18 amino acids. Trimming took 5 bases from V and 6 from J; bases not matched to a gene: 11. Looked up from germline, CDR1 is SGHAT and CDR2 is FQNNGV. CDR3 coding DNA: TGTGCCAGCAGCCCGGGACTAGCGGGAGTGCGGGGCGCCGGGGAGCTGTTTTTT. It is translated as CASSPGLAGVRGAGELFF.

This clonotype was found many times. The chain links TRBV7-6 to TRBJ2-2; D remains ambiguous. Per the germline V gene, CDR1 is SGHVS and CDR2 is FNYEAQ. CDR3 length: 13 amino acids. Trimming removed 5 bases at V and 1 base at J, with 5 bases between. CDR3 residues: CASSLGNTGELFF. Here the CDR3 DNA reads TGTGCCAGCAGCCTCGGGAACACCGGGGAGCTGTTTTTT.

V usage is TRBV14 and J usage is TRBJ1-4, with D perhaps TRBD1 (5 bases). CDR1 SGHDN and CDR2 FVKESK come from the germline V gene. CDR3 length: 15 amino acids. Trimming cost V 1 base and J 5 bases, with 11 bases left between them. CDR3: CASSQVGTLNEKLFF. CDR3 coding DNA: TGTGCCAGCAGCCAAGTAGGGACGTTGAATGAAAAACTGTTTTTT.

V and J are TRBV19 and TRBJ1-4, with 7 bases aligning to TRBD1. CDR3 length: 15 amino acids. The ends lost 7 bases at V and 0 bases at J; junction bases unmatched: 5. Germline assignment: CDR1 LNHDA and CDR2 SQIVND (reference sequence). The CDR3 coding sequence is TGTGCCAGTACCGTTGGGACAGCAACTAATGAAAAACTGTTTTTT. The encoded protein is CASTVGTATNEKLFF. The entire variable domain, with the rest obtained from reference TRBV19 and TRBJ1-4, is as follows: DGGITQSPKYLFRKEGQNVTLSCEQNLNHDAMYWYRQDPGQGLRLIYYSQIVNDFQKGDIAEGYSVSREKKESFPLTVTSAQKNPTAFYLCASTVGTATNEKLFFGSGTQLSVL.

This clonotype was seen a handful of times. The chain joins TRBV5-1 to TRBJ1-6, with D possibly matching TRBD1 (5 bases). Trimming stripped 5 bases from V and 5 bases from J, with 17 bases between. The V gene's germline CDR1 is SGHRS and CDR2 YFSETQ. CDR3 size: 16 residues. This CDR3 is CASRQPGRPNNSPLHF. The CDR3 DNA follows: TGCGCCAGCAGGCAACCGGGACGCCCGAATAATTCACCCCTCCACTTT.

The table lists this clonotype with a few counts. The chain has TRBV24-1 and TRBJ1-2; 9 nucleotides line up with TRBD1. CDR1 is KGHDR, CDR2 SFDVKD, per germline. V trimming: 4 bases; J trimming: 6 bases; junction bases outside the gene matches: 8. The CDR3 has 15 residues. CDR3 nucleotides: TGTGCCACCAGTGAGGGGACCGGGACAGGGAATGGCTACACCTTC. It translates to CATSEGTGTGNGYTF.

This clonotype has more than one count but fewer than ten. The chain is built from TRBV10-3 and TRBJ2-5, with no clear D. The germline gives CDR1 ENHRY, CDR2 SYGVKD. V gave up 0 bases and J gave up 6 bases, with 11 bases separating them. The CDR3 is 14 amino acids. The CDR3 nucleotides read TGTGCCATCAGTGAGTCTTCTTCTGGGCAGACCCAGTACTTC. This codes for CAISESSSGQTQYF.

The chain recombines TRBV5-1 with TRBJ2-5; D unresolved. The CDR3 covers 15 residues. Germline assignment: CDR1 SGHRS and CDR2 YFSETQ. V lost 0 bases and J lost 0, with 9 bases in between. The CDR3 DNA is TGCGCCAGCAGCTTGGAGTTGTACTACCAAGAGACCCAGTACTTC. It specifies CASSLELYYQETQYF.

CDR3 nucleotides: TGTGCCAGCAGCTCTAGCGGAGCGACCTACAATGAGCAGTTCTTC. Translation gives CASSSSGATYNEQFF. V and J are TRBV11-3 and TRBJ2-1; 7 bases agree with TRBD2. This CDR3 spans 15 amino acids. J was trimmed by 2 bases and V by 4 bases; bases with no gene match: 5. Germline V gene lookup returns CDR1 SGHNT and CDR2 YENEEA.

This clonotype has a handful of counts. The chain couples TRBV6-1 to TRBJ1-2, with 7 bases that match TRBD1. V shed 6 bases and J 8 bases; nucleotides not matched to a gene: 9. The CDR3 has 13 amino acids. Looked up from germline, CDR1 is MNHNS and CDR2 is SASEGT. CDR3 coding DNA: TGTGCCAGCAGACCTCCGACAGGGACCGGCTACACCTTC. Its translation: CASRPPTGTGYTF.

This clonotype was seen only a few times. This rearrangement joins TRBV7-6 to TRBJ2-3; D is possibly TRBD1 (6 bases). Trimming pared 1 base from V and 5 bases from J, leaving 13 bases between. Per germline, CDR1 SGHVS and CDR2 FNYEAQ. The CDR3 has 15 amino acids. The CDR3 spells CASSLGASRGDTQYF. Here the CDR3 DNA reads TGTGCCAGCAGCTTAGGGGCATCCAGGGGAGATACGCAGTATTTT.

This clonotype showed up just a few times. The V call is TRBV2, the J call TRBJ2-5, with 7 bases aligning to TRBD1. The CDR3 is 13 residues long. The V gene's germline CDR1 is SNHLY and CDR2 FYNNEI. The V gene end was trimmed by 3 bases and the J gene end by 2 bases; junction bases not matched to a gene: 0. The CDR3 nucleotides read TGTGCCAGCAGTGAGGGACAGCAAGAGACCCAGTACTTC. Protein product: CASSEGQQETQYF.